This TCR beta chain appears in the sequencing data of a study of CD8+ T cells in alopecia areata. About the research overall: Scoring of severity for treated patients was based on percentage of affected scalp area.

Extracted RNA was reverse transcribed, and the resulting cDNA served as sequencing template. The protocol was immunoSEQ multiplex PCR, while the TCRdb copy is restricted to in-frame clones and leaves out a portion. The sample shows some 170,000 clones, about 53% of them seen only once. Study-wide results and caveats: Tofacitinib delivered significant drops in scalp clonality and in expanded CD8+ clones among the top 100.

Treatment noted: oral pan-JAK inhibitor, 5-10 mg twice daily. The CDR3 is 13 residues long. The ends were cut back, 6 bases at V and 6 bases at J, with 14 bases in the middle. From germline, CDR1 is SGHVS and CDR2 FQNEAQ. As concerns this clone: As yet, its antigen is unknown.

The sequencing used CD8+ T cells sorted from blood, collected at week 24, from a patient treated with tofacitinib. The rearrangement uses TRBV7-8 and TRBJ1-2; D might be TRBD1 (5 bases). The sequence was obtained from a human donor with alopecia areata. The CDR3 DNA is TGTGCCAGCAGTACGACAGTTCTTGATGGCTACACCTTC. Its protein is CASSTTVLDGYTF.